The source of this TCR beta chain is a study of shared clonotypes between healthy human individuals. The wider study: Researchers assigned three CD4 naive, three CD4 memory, two CD8 naive and one CD8 memory plate to each donor.

The CDR3 is 13 residues long. Per germline, CDR1 SGHNT and CDR2 YYREEE (reference sequence). V was trimmed by 1 base and J by 3 bases, leaving 7 bases between them. In the CD4+ fraction, cells were divided into CD45RA+ naive and CD45RA-negative memory subsets. Several immunoSEQ plates received, in even portions, the genomic DNA of each subset. The method was immunoSEQ multiplex PCR; TCRdb's version includes in-frame clones alone and lacks a portion of them. The sample includes approximately 320,000 clones, roughly 70% of them seen just once. The receptor's source is a man aged 25 to 45 in good health. The sequencing input was memory CD4+ T cells sorted from blood. The subset was: CD45RA-negative fraction. The rearrangement joins TRBV5-4 to TRBJ1-2; D call uncertain. CDR3 amino acids: CASSLFRYYGYTF. CDR3 sequence (DNA): TGTGCCAGCAGCTTGTTCAGATACTATGGCTACACCTTC.